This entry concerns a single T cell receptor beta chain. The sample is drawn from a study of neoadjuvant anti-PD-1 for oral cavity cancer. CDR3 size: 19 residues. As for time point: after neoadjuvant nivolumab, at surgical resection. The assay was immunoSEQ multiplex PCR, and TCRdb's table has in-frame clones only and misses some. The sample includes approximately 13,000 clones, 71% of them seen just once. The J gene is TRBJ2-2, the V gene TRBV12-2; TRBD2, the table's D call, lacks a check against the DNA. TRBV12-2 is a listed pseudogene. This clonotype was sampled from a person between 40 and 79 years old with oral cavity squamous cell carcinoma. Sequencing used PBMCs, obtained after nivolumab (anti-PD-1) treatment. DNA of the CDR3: TGTGCAAGTCGCTTATACCGGACTAGCGGGAGAAAGAACACCGGGGAGCTGTTTTTT. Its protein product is CASRLYRTSGRKNTGELFF.